This TCR beta chain came from a study of cytomegalovirus exposure and HLA in healthy donors. Study-level results: Previous analysis showed most TCR beta V segments were productive about 87% or about 30% of the time. There were some 150 TCR beta chains listed as cytomegalovirus-associated.

Healthy bone marrow donors made up the cohort. The PCR had 60 Vbeta and 13 Jbeta primers. Profiled with immunoSEQ multiplex PCR; TCRdb holds only in-frame clones, not every one. The sample shows about 120,000 clones, approximately 80% of them seen only once. There are 22 residues in the CDR3. The trim removed 3 bases at V and 2 bases at J, leaving 22 bases unmatched. Germline V gene data show CDR1 as WSHSY and CDR2 as SAAADI. For this clone: Its antigen is unknown.

Input material: PBMCs. The sequence came from a woman in her 40s in good health and CMV-seronegative. The chain combines TRBV10-2 with TRBJ2-7, with TRBD2 matching 13 bases. CDR3 protein: CASSDSSGLAGASATFTYEQYF. Here the CDR3 DNA reads TGCGCCAGCAGTGACTCGTCAGGACTAGCGGGGGCCTCCGCGACCTTCACCTACGAGCAGTACTTC.